Below, one TCR beta chain is given with its context. The J segment lost 7 bases and the V segment lost 5 bases, leaving 5 bases of the junction unmatched. The length of the CDR3 is 13 residues. Germline CDR1 is SGHTA and CDR2 is FQGNSA. This specimen belongs to a study of radiotherapy plus CTLA-4 blockade in lung cancer. Libraries were prepared by immunoSEQ multiplex PCR; TCRdb keeps only in-frame clonotypes and omits some of them. The data hold tens of thousands of clones, with almost 85% observed a single time. The material was peripheral blood, obtained from a patient treated with radiotherapy plus ipilimumab. This sequence originates from a human donor with non-small cell lung cancer whose response to radiotherapy plus ipilimumab could not be evaluated. This sequence joins TRBV7-2 and TRBJ1-5; 7 bases fit TRBD1. The DNA of the CDR3 is TGTGCCAGCAGCACAAACAGGGGACAGCCCCAGCATTTT. Its protein is CASSTNRGQPQHF. Full variable domain (outside the CDR3, taken from reference TRBV7-2 and TRBJ1-5): GAGVSQSPSNKVTEKGKDVELRCDPISGHTALYWYRQSLGQGLEFLIYFQGNSAPDKSGLPSDRFSAERTGGSVSTLTIQRTQQEDSAVYLCASSTNRGQPQHFGDGTRLSIL.